A single sample gave rise to the 5 T cell receptor beta chains below, sequenced in a study of blood T cell repertoires in COVID-19. Measured with immunoSEQ multiplex PCR; TCRdb has only the in-frame clones, and not every one. The sample gives about 100,000 clones, 92% of which show up once; 1.5% to 2% is in the top ten. Specimen: peripheral blood. The receptors were gathered from a woman aged 45 to 65 with COVID-19, enrolled during active disease.

This rearrangement joins TRBV7-9 to TRBJ1-5; 8 bases fit TRBD1. The CDR3 runs 17 residues. V shed 3 bases and J 2 bases; nucleotides not matched to a gene: 9. Germline CDR1 reads SEHNR; CDR2 reads FQNEAQ (reference sequence). CDR3 sequence reads: CASSFIAGTGGNQPQHF. For the CDR3, the DNA is TGTGCCAGCAGCTTTATTGCAGGGACAGGAGGCAATCAGCCCCAGCATTTT.

V gene TRBV27 combines with J gene TRBJ1-5, with TRBD1 identical over 8 bases. Unmatched junction bases numbered 8, after V lost 6 bases and J lost 7 bases. The CDR3 totals 14 residues. CDR1 is MNHEY, CDR2 SMNVEV, per germline (reference sequence). CDR3 DNA: TGTGCCAGCAGGCTTGCAGGGGGCTGGCAGCCCCAGCATTTT. It specifies CASRLAGGWQPQHF.

J is TRBJ2-3 and V is TRBV10-3; TRBD2 matches at 13 bases. The CDR3 runs to 17 residues. The J segment lost 0 bases and the V segment lost 4 bases, leaving 4 bases of the junction unmatched. From germline, CDR1 is ENHRY and CDR2 SYGVKD. The CDR3 loop reads CAISVGTSGDSTDTQYF. CDR3 sequence (DNA): TGTGCCATCAGTGTTGGGACTAGCGGGGATAGCACAGATACGCAGTATTTT.

This chain connects TRBV5-8 to TRBJ1-6; D is perhaps TRBD1 (5 bases). Germline CDR1 reads SGHTS; CDR2 reads YDEGEE. V was trimmed by 7 bases and J by 7 bases, leaving 18 bases between them. CDR3 length: 15 amino acids. The CDR3 region is CASLEGRARNSPLHF. The CDR3 nucleotides read TGTGCCAGCCTCGAAGGCAGGGCACGAAATTCACCCCTCCACTTT.

The J gene is TRBJ2-3, the V gene TRBV6-2 or TRBV6-3; 13 nucleotides agree with TRBD2. In germline, CDR1 is MNHEY, CDR2 SVGEGT. Germline trimming cut 2 bases from V and 4 bases from J; bases unmatched to any gene: 3. This CDR3 has 16 amino acids. The CDR3 spells CASSYPGLAGADTQYF. The CDR3 nucleotides read TGTGCCAGCAGTTACCCCGGACTAGCGGGGGCAGATACGCAGTATTTT.